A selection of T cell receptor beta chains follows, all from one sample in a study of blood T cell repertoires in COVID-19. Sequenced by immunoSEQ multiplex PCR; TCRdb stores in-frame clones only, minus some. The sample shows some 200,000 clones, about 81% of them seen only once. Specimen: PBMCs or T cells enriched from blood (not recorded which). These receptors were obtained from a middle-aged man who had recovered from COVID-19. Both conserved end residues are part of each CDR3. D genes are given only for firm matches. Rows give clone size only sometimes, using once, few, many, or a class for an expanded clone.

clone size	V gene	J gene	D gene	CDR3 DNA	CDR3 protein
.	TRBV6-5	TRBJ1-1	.	TGTGCCAGCAGTTCCCATGACTTGCTAACTGAAGCTTTCTTT	CASSSHDLLTEAFF
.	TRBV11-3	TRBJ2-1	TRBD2	TGTGCCAGCAGCCCCGGGACTAGCGGGAGTGGGAACAATGAGCAGTTCTTC	CASSPGTSGSGNNEQFF
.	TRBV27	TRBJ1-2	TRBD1	TGTGCCAGCAGTTACCGACAGGGTTGGAAGGGCTACACCTTC	CASSYRQGWKGYTF
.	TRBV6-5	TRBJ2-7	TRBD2	TGTGCCAGCAGTTACAGCGGGAGGGCCTCCTACGAGCAGTACTTC	CASSYSGRASYEQYF
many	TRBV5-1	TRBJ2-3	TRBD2	TGCGCCAGCAGCTTGGCTCTTAGCGGGAGTGCAGATACGCAGTATTTT	CASSLALSGSADTQYF
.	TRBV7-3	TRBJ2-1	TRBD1	TGTGCCAGCAGCTGGGGGACAGGGGCGGGGAATGAGCAGTTCTTC	CASSWGTGAGNEQFF
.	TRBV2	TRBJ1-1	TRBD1	TGTGCCAGCAGTCGGACAGGAGTCACTGAAGCTTTCTTT	CASSRTGVTEAFF
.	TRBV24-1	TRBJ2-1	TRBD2	TGTGCCACCAGTGATTTTAAGGGGCTAGCGGAGGTAAATGAGCAGTTCTTC	CATSDFKGLAEVNEQFF
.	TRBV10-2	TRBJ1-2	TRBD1	TGCGCCAGCCAAACAGGGGGCAGGGGCTACACCTTC	CASQTGGRGYTF
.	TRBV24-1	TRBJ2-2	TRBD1	TGTGCCACCAGTGATAATACAGGGGAAGTAGGGGAGCTGTTTTTT	CATSDNTGEVGELFF
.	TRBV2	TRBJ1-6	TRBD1	TGTGCCAGCCGGGACAGGGTTTCACCCCTCCACTTT	CASRDRVSPLHF
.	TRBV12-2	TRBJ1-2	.	TGTGCAAGTCGCTTACGGGGGGATCTTCACTATGGCTACACCTTC	CASRLRGDLHYGYTF
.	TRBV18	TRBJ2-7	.	TGTGCCAGCTCAGTCGGGGGTTTTGAGCAGTACTTC	CASSVGGFEQYF
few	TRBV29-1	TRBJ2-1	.	TGCAGCGTTCTGTCAGACAATGAGCAGTTCTTC	CSVLSDNEQFF
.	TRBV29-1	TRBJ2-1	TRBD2	TGCAGCGCCGTGAGACTAGCGGGAAACAATGAGCAGTTCTTC	CSAVRLAGNNEQFF
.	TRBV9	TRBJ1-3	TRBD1	TGTGCCAGCAGCGTTTCGACCGGGACAGGGAGAGCTGGAAACACCATATATTTT	CASSVSTGTGRAGNTIYF
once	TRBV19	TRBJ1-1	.	TGTGCCAGTAGTTTCGAGGGTCAGCCGGCCACTGAAGCTTTCTTT	CASSFEGQPATEAFF
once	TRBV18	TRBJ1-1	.	TGTGCCAGCTCACCATCAAGAGAAAACACTGAAGCTTTCTTT	CASSPSRENTEAFF
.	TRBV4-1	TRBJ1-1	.	TGCGCCAGCAGCCAAGATCGGGGTCGCAGGGGTGAAGCTTTCTTT	CASSQDRGRRGEAFF
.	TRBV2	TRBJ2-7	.	TGTGCCAGTACTTTCACATGGGCCCGCTACGAGCAGTACTTC	CASTFTWARYEQYF
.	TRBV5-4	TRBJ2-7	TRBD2	TGTGCCAGCAGCTTGTACGGCGGGAGACGGGACGAGCAGTACTTC	CASSLYGGRRDEQYF
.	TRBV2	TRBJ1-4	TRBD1	TGTGCCAGCAGTGAGAGGGGGGACAGGCGCGCTAATGAAAAACTGTTTTTT	CASSERGDRRANEKLFF
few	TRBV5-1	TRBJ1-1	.	TGCGCCAGCAGCTTAGAGCAGAACACTGAAGCTTTCTTT	CASSLEQNTEAFF
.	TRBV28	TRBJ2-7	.	TGTGCCAGCAGTTTGACCGGGAGCTACGAGCAGTACTTC	CASSLTGSYEQYF
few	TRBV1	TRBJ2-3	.	TGCACCAGCAGCCAAGTGGCCTCCAGCGGGGGGACCAATAGCACAGATACGCAGTATTTT	CTSSQVASSGGTNSTDTQYF
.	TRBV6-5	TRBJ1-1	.	TGTGCCAGCAGTTACGCACAGCCAAACACTGAAGCTTTCTTT	CASSYAQPNTEAFF
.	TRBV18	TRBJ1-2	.	TGTGCCAGCGCAGAGGGAAGTCACTATGGCTACACCTTC	CASAEGSHYGYTF
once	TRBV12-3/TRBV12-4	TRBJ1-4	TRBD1	TGTGCCACCTCTCGGACAGGGGATGAAAAACTGTTTTTT	CATSRTGDEKLFF
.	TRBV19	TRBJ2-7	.	TGTGCCAGTAGTATTCAGGCAGGGTCGTACGAGCAGTACTTC	CASSIQAGSYEQYF
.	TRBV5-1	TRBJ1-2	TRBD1	TGCGCCAGCAGCTTGGGGGACAGGCTCGACTTCTATGGCTACACCTTC	CASSLGDRLDFYGYTF
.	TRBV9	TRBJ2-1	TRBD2	TGTGCCAGCAGCGGAGCCGGGACTAGCTATGAGCAGTTCTTC	CASSGAGTSYEQFF
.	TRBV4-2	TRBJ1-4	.	TGTGCCAGCAGCCAAGCTCCCAGGGGCGATAATGAAAAACTGTTTTTT	CASSQAPRGDNEKLFF
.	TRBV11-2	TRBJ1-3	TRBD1	TGTGCCAGCAGCTTTCCAAGGGACAGGGAAAAAAGAGGAAACACCATATATTTT	CASSFPRDREKRGNTIYF
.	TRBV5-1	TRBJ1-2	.	TGCGCCAGCAGTCGGCAGGGGATAGGATATGGCTACACCTTC	CASSRQGIGYGYTF
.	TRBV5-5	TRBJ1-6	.	TGTGCCAGCAGCTTATCAGGGGATTCACCCCTCCACTTT	CASSLSGDSPLHF
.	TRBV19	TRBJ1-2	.	TGTGCCAGTAGTTTAGGACAGACTTTTAACTATGGCTACACCTTC	CASSLGQTFNYGYTF
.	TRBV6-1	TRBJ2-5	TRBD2	TGTGCCAGCAGTGATGAGGGAGGACTAGCGGGGGGAATCCAAGAGACCCAGTACTTC	CASSDEGGLAGGIQETQYF
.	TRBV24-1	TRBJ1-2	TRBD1	TGTGCCACCAGTGATCGGACAGGGGTCGGCTACACCTTC	CATSDRTGVGYTF
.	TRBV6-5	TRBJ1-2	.	TGTGCCAGCAGTAGGAGAGGAGGTACGGATGGCTACACCTTC	CASSRRGGTDGYTF
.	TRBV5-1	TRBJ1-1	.	TGCGCCAGCAGCTTGGGACCGGGGGGTGAAGCTTTCTTT	CASSLGPGGEAFF
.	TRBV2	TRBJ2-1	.	TGTGCCAGCAGTGTAATGCCTAAAACAGGGAGATCCAACAATGAGCAGTTCTTC	CASSVMPKTGRSNNEQFF
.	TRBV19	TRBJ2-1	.	TGTGCCAGTAGTATTGGTGCCCGCAACCGAGAGTTCTTC	CASSIGARNREFF